This T cell receptor beta chain was captured in a study of cytomegalovirus exposure and HLA in healthy donors. Details on this clone: Its target is unknown.

PCR primers comprised 60 Vbeta and 13 Jbeta primers. Sequencing was performed with immunoSEQ multiplex PCR; in TCRdb, only in-frame clones are kept and a portion is missing. Of about 110,000 clones in the sample, about 72% were seen once. Trimming took 0 bases from V and 3 from J, leaving 12 bases between them. The CDR3 extends over 15 amino acids. Per germline, CDR1 MGHRA and CDR2 YSYEKL. Findings and caveats of the study: Association of a missense DCLRE1C variant with TCR beta V- and J-gene trimming was reported in a later analysis. Per a prior analysis, the majority of TCR beta V segments were productive roughly 90% or roughly 30% of the time. The HLA-A and HLA-B alleles of most subjects were reportedly predicted accurately from TCR beta sequences.

The sequencing input was PBMCs. V and J are TRBV4-1 and TRBJ2-7, with D possibly TRBD2 on 5 matching bases. The TCR was taken from a young man in good health and CMV-seronegative. The CDR3, as DNA: TGCGCCAGCAGCCAAGATCTGGGAGAGATCTACGAGCAGTACTTC. Its translation is CASSQDLGEIYEQYF.